This TCR beta chain was identified in a study of T-cell reconstitution after alpha-beta-depleted transplantation in children. Study-level findings and limits: Several hundred rapidly expanded clones from non-depleted graft cells reportedly supplied alpha-beta T cells about two months post-transplant. Diversity of TCRbeta at day 60 was high in some patients, arising from surviving recipient T cells and thymic progenitors.

It was with unique molecular identifiers that the TCRbeta library was prepared. Using its own MiXCR run on the PCR reads, TCRdb lists one record per CDR3 protein. The sample has 580,000 or so distinct CDR3 sequences, 23% seen once. There are 10 residues in the CDR3. Notes on this clonotype: Its target is not known.

This material consisted of PBMCs, mostly from graft donor cells, taken 360 days after TCRalphabeta/CD19-depleted stem cell transplant. The rearrangement uses TRBV21-1 and TRBJ2-3. TRBV21-1 represents a pseudogene. The source is a boy under three years old who had a stem cell transplant for acute myeloid leukemia, so the T cells may come from the graft donor. The CDR3 sequence is CASSMDTQYF. In nucleotides, the CDR3 is TGTGCCAGCAGCATGGATACGCAGTATTTT.